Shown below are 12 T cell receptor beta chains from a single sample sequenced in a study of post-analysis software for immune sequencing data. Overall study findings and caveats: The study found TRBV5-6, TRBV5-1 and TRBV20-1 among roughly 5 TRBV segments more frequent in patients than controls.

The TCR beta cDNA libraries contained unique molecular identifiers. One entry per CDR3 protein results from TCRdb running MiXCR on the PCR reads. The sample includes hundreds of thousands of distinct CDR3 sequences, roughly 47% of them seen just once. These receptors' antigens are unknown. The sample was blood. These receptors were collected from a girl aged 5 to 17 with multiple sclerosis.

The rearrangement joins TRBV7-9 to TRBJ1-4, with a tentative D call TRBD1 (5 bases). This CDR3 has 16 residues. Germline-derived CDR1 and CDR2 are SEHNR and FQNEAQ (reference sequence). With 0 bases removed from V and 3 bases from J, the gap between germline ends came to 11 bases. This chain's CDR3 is CASSLANDRSNEKLFF. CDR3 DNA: TGTGCCAGCAGCTTAGCTAACGACAGATCTAATGAAAAACTGTTTTTT.

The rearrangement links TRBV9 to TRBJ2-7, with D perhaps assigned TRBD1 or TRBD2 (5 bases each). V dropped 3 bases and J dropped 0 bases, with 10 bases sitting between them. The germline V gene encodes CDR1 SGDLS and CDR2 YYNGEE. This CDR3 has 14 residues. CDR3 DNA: TGTGCCAGCAGCGCCGGGACCACCTCCTACGAGCAGTACTTC. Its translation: CASSAGTTSYEQYF.

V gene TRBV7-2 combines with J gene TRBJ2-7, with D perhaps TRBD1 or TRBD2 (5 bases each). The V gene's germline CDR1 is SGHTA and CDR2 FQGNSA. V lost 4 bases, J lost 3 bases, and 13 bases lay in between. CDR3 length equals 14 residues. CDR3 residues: CASSSPRDRYEQYF. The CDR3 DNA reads TGTGCCAGCAGCTCCCCTAGGGACCGCTACGAGCAGTACTTC. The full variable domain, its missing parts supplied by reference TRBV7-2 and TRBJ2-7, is GAGVSQSPSNKVTEKGKDVELRCDPISGHTALYWYRQSLGQGLEFLIYFQGNSAPDKSGLPSDRFSAERTGGSVSTLTIQRTQQEDSAVYLCASSSPRDRYEQYFGPGTRLTVT.

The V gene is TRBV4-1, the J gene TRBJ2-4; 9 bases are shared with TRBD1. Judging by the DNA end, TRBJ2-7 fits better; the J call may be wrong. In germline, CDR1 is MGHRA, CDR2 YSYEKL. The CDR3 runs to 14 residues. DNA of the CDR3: TGCGCCAGCGGACCGGGACAGGGAACCTACGAGCAGTACTTC. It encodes CASGPGQGTYEQYF.

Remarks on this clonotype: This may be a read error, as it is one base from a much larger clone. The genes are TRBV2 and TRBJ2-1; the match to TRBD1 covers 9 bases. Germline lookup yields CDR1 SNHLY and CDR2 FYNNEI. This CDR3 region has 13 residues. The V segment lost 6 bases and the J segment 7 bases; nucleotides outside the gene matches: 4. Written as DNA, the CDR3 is TGTGCCAGCAGAACAGGGGGCGGAAATGAGCAGTTCTTC. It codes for CASRTGGGNEQFF.

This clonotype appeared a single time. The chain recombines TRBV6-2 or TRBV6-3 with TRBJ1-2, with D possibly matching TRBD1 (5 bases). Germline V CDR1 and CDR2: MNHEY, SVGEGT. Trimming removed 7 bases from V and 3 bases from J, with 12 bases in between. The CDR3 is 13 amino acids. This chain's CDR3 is CASTGQFDYGYTF. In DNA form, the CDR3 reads TGTGCCAGCACAGGACAATTCGACTATGGCTACACCTTC.

In DNA form, the CDR3 reads TGTGCCAGTAGTATAGGAAACTGGCCCTGGAACGAGCAGTACTTC. Amino acid sequence: CASSIGNWPWNEQYF. The rearrangement joins TRBV19 to TRBJ2-5; D ambiguous. The J call is in doubt because the DNA end fits TRBJ2-7 better. In germline, CDR1 is LNHDA, CDR2 SQIVND (reference sequence). The CDR3 has 15 residues.

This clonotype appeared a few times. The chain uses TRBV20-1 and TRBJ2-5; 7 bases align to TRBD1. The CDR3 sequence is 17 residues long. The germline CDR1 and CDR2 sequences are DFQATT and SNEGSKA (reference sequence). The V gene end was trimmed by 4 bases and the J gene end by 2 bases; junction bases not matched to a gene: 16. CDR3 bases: TGCAGTGCTAAAACGATTATACCGGACAGGCAACAAGAGACCCAGTACTTC. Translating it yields CSAKTIIPDRQQETQYF.

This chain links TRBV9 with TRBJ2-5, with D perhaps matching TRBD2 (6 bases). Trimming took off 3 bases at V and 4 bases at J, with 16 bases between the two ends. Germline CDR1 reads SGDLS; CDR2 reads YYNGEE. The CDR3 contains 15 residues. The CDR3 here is CASSAGTLWGETQYF. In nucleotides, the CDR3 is TGTGCCAGCAGCGCCGGGACTCTCTGGGGAGAGACCCAGTACTTC.

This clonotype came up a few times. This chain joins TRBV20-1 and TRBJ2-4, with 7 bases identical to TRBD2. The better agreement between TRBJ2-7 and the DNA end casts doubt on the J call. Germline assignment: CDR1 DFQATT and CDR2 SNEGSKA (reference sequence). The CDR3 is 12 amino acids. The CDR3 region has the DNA TGCAGTGCCTGGTCGGGGGGCTACGAGCAGTACTTC. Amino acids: CSAWSGGYEQYF.

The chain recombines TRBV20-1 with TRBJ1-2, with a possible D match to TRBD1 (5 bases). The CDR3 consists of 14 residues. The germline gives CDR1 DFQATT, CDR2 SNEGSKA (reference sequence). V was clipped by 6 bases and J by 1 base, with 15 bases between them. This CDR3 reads CSAPTGTDNYGYTF. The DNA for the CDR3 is TGCAGTGCCCCTACCGGGACGGATAACTATGGCTACACCTTC.

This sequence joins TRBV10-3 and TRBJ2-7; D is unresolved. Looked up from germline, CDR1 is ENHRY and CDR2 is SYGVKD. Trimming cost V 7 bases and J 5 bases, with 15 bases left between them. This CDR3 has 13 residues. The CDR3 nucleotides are TGTGCCATCAAGGCTCCCGGCCTCGACGAGCAGTACTTC. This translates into CAIKAPGLDEQYF.